The 18 T cell receptor beta chains listed next were all sequenced from one sample in a study of identical twins. TCRdb re-derived calls from the 5' RACE reads in MiXCR, one entry per CDR3 protein. The data show some 440,000 distinct CDR3 sequences, around 24% seen once. This sample also appeared in a second study, on T cells expressing NK-cell markers.

The sample consisted of CD4+ T cells sorted from blood. Receptor source: a woman aged 18-29 years in good health.

This clonotype was seen only a few times. The rearrangement uses TRBV29-1 and TRBJ2-7, with 7 positions matching TRBD1. CDR1 and CDR2 (germline): SQVTM, ANQGSEA. The V segment lost 8 bases and the J segment 1 base; nucleotides outside the gene matches: 8. The CDR3 covers 13 residues. For the CDR3, the DNA is TGCAGCTACCGACAGGGATCTTCCTACGAGCAGTACTTC. Translating gives CSYRQGSSYEQYF.

The chain is built from TRBV2 and TRBJ1-2; 8 nucleotides align to TRBD1. Germline trimming cut 2 bases from V and 4 bases from J; bases unmatched to any gene: 3. Germline CDR1 SNHLY, CDR2 FYNNEI. The CDR3 runs to 14 residues. The DNA of the CDR3 is TGTGCCAGCAGTGAACAGGGGGCATTCTATGGCTACACCTTC. This translates into CASSEQGAFYGYTF.

This chain connects TRBV10-3 to TRBJ2-7; no firm D call. Germline V CDR1 and CDR2: ENHRY, SYGVKD. The CDR3 runs 12 residues. Trimming took off 5 bases at V and 2 bases at J, with 7 bases between the two ends. CDR3 in DNA: TGTGCCATCAGTCAGGATACCTACGAGCAGTACTTC. This gives the protein CAISQDTYEQYF.

In its sample, this clonotype was seen a few times. The rearrangement joins TRBV7-4 to TRBJ2-7; D may match TRBD1 or TRBD2 (6 bases each). The V end was cut by 1 base, the J end by 1 base, with 14 bases between. Germline CDR1 is SGHVT and CDR2 is SQSDAQ. This CDR3 region has 16 residues. The CDR3 sequence: CASSLVGRRGSYEQYF. Here the CDR3 DNA reads TGTGCCAGCAGCTTAGTCGGGCGGAGGGGGTCCTACGAGCAGTACTTC.

This clonotype was observed a few times. CDR3 sequence: CASSSLDREAFF. Written as DNA, the CDR3 is TGTGCCAGCAGCTCTTTAGACAGGGAAGCTTTCTTT. This chain connects TRBV7-9 to TRBJ1-1, with a tentative D call TRBD1 (6 bases). V gave up 4 bases and J gave up 8 bases, with 11 bases separating them. The CDR3 is made up of 12 amino acids. The germline V gene encodes CDR1 SEHNR and CDR2 FQNEAQ (reference sequence).

Worth noting for this clonotype: This may arise from a read error, as a much more abundant clone is one base away. In DNA form, the CDR3 reads TGCGCCAGCAGCCCCGGACTAGCGGTTGGCTCAGATACGCAGTATTTT. The encoded protein is CASSPGLAVGSDTQYF. V is TRBV5-1 and J is TRBJ2-3; TRBD2 agrees at 10 bases. With V trimmed by 4 bases and J by 4 bases, 9 bases remained unmatched. Germline V gene data show CDR1 as SGHRS and CDR2 as YFSETQ. The CDR3 runs to 16 residues. Full variable domain (remainder filled in from reference TRBV5-1 and TRBJ2-3): KAGVTQTPRYLIKTRGQQVTLSCSPISGHRSVSWYQQTPGQGLQFLFEYFSETQRNKGNFPGRFSGRQFSNSRSEMNVSTLELGDSALYLCASSPGLAVGSDTQYFGPGTRLTVL.

The chain carries TRBV30 and TRBJ2-7; 9 bases agree with TRBD2. Losses at the gene ends were 3 bases for V and 3 bases for J; bases not matched to a gene: 15. This CDR3 has 17 amino acids. Germline V gene sequence: CDR1 GTSNPN, CDR2 SVGIG (reference sequence). The CDR3 DNA reads TGTGCCTGGAGCCTAAGCTTTAGCGGGGGCGGCAGCTACGAGCAGTACTTC. Protein product: CAWSLSFSGGGSYEQYF.

This clonotype occurred a few times. The genes are TRBV27 and TRBJ2-7; 7 bases agree with TRBD2. V was clipped by 6 bases and J by 4 bases; unmatched bases: 9. The CDR3 loop spans 14 amino acids. Germline CDR1 reads MNHEY; CDR2 reads SMNVEV (reference sequence). CDR3 protein: CASSRRDYRYEQYF. CDR3 nucleotide sequence: TGTGCCAGCAGCCGTCGGGACTACCGTTACGAGCAGTACTTC.

This clonotype was observed a few times. The genes are TRBV6-1 and TRBJ2-7, with D possibly TRBD1 on 6 matching bases. Looked up from germline, CDR1 is MNHNS and CDR2 is SASEGT. The germline V and J ends were trimmed by 8 bases and 3 bases, with 20 bases remaining between them. The length of the CDR3 is 15 residues. The CDR3 DNA is TGTGCCAGCGGATCGCCGGGAATAGGGGGCTACGAGCAGTACTTC. Translating it yields CASGSPGIGGYEQYF.

This chain joins TRBV7-9 and TRBJ2-1; D is perhaps TRBD1 (5 bases). CDR3 length equals 14 residues. From germline, CDR1 is SEHNR and CDR2 FQNEAQ (reference sequence). V was cut by 1 base and J by 9 bases, with 13 bases left in between. CDR3 residues: CASSLEGRAVEQFF. CDR3 coding DNA: TGTGCCAGCAGCTTAGAGGGCAGGGCGGTTGAGCAGTTCTTC. The whole variable domain, filled in from reference TRBV7-9 and TRBJ2-1, reads DTGVSQNPRHKITKRGQNVTFRCDPISEHNRLYWYRQTLGQGPEFLTYFQNEAQLEKSRLLSDRFSAERPKGSFSTLEIQRTEQGDSAMYLCASSLEGRAVEQFFGPGTRLTVL.

The chain combines TRBV2 with TRBJ2-2; D unresolved. V dropped 8 bases and J dropped 1 base, with 11 bases sitting between them. The CDR3 runs 14 residues. CDR1 and CDR2 (germline): SNHLY, FYNNEI. CDR3 region: CASSYTVNTGELFF. The CDR3 coding sequence is TGTGCCAGCTCTTACACCGTGAACACCGGGGAGCTGTTTTTT.

This chain links TRBV12-3 or TRBV12-4 with TRBJ1-1; D gene uncertain. V lost 3 bases to trimming and J lost 1 base, with 9 bases between them. The CDR3 covers 14 residues. CDR3 residues: CASSFYEENTEAFF. Here the CDR3 DNA reads TGTGCCAGCAGTTTTTATGAGGAGAACACTGAAGCTTTCTTT.

This sequence joins TRBV9 and TRBJ2-1; D is perhaps TRBD2 (5 bases). V was clipped by 4 bases and J by 4 bases, with 12 bases between them. Looked up from germline, CDR1 is SGDLS and CDR2 is YYNGEE. The CDR3 has 14 residues. The CDR3 DNA reads TGTGCCAGCAGCCACACTAGGGAGTACAATGAGCAGTTCTTC. It yields the protein CASSHTREYNEQFF. The full variable domain, its missing parts supplied by reference TRBV9 and TRBJ2-1, is DSGVTQTPKHLITATGQRVTLRCSPRSGDLSVYWYQQSLDQGLQFLIQYYNGEERAKGNILERFSAQQFPDLHSELNLSSLELGDSALYFCASSHTREYNEQFFGPGTRLTVL.

This clonotype showed up many times. V usage is TRBV24-1 and J usage is TRBJ2-1; 12 nucleotides agree with TRBD2. CDR3 length equals 19 residues. Germline V gives CDR1 KGHDR, CDR2 SFDVKD. V dropped 3 bases and J dropped 0; count of bases not matched to a gene: 8. The CDR3 protein is CATSDPRLAGESSYNEQFF. CDR3 bases: TGTGCCACCAGTGATCCCCGACTAGCGGGAGAGAGCTCCTACAATGAGCAGTTCTTC.

This clonotype was seen a handful of times. V usage is TRBV12-3 or TRBV12-4 and J usage is TRBJ2-5, with a tentative D call TRBD2 (6 bases). V lost 5 bases to trimming and J lost 1 base, with 11 bases between them. This CDR3 has 14 amino acids. The CDR3 is CASSANSGQETQYF. The DNA of the CDR3 is TGTGCCAGCAGTGCGAATAGCGGCCAAGAGACCCAGTACTTC.

This clonotype appeared many times. This chain links TRBV18 with TRBJ2-7; no firm D call. The CDR3 has 15 amino acids. Germline CDR1 reads KGHSH; CDR2 reads LQKENI. V lost 2 bases and J lost 0, with 11 bases in between. Written as DNA, the CDR3 is TGTGCCAGCTCACCAGGCGACAAAAGCTCCTACGAGCAGTACTTC. Its protein is CASSPGDKSSYEQYF.

This chain uses TRBV12-3 or TRBV12-4 with TRBJ2-2; TRBD1 agrees at 7 bases. The CDR3 spans 14 residues. Trimming took 7 bases from V and 4 from J; bases not matched to a gene: 6. The CDR3 protein is CASKSTGSTGELFF. CDR3 DNA: TGTGCCAGCAAATCGACAGGGTCCACCGGGGAGCTGTTTTTT.

This chain links TRBV5-1 with TRBJ2-2; D might be TRBD1 or TRBD2, each matching 6 bases. Germline CDR1 reads SGHRS; CDR2 reads YFSETQ. Trimming removed 5 bases at V and 3 bases at J, with 11 bases between. The CDR3 has 14 amino acids. The CDR3 loop is CASRGGVDTGELFF. The CDR3 DNA reads TGCGCCAGCAGGGGGGGCGTCGACACCGGGGAGCTGTTTTTT. Supplemented by reference TRBV5-1 and TRBJ2-2, the full variable domain reads KAGVTQTPRYLIKTRGQQVTLSCSPISGHRSVSWYQQTPGQGLQFLFEYFSETQRNKGNFPGRFSGRQFSNSRSEMNVSTLELGDSALYLCASRGGVDTGELFFGEGSRLTVL.